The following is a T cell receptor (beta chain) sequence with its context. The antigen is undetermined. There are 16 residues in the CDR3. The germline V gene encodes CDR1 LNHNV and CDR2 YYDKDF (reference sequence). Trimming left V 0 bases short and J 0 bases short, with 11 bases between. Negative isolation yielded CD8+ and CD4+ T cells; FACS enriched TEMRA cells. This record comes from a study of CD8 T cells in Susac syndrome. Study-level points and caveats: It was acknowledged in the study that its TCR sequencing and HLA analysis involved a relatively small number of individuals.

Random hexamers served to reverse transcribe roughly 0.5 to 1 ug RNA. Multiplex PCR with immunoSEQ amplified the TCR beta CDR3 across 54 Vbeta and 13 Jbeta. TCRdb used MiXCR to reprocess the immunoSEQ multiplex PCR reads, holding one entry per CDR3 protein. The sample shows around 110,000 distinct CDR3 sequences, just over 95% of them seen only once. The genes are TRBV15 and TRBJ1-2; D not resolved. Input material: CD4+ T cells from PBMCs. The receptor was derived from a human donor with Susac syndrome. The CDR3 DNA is TGTGCCACCAGCAGAGATTTGGCAGATGCTAACTATGGCTACACCTTC. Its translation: CATSRDLADANYGYTF.